This TCR beta chain was found in a study of cytomegalovirus exposure and HLA in healthy donors. Germline values: CDR1 SGHNT, CDR2 YYREEE (reference sequence). The CDR3 has 15 residues. The germline V and J ends were trimmed by 4 bases and 3 bases, with 16 bases remaining between them. Study-wide points: Further analysis, carried out later, found HLA-associated TCR beta chains more clonally expanded than equally common other chains. Investigators reported 150 to 200 TCR beta chains as tied to cytomegalovirus.

Concerning this clone: What it binds is not known.

13 Jbeta primers and 60 Vbeta primers were used for the PCR. Libraries were prepared by immunoSEQ multiplex PCR; TCRdb keeps only in-frame clonotypes and omits some of them. The sample shows around 64,000 clones, 80% to 90% of them seen only once. The sample taken for sequencing was PBMCs. This chain joins TRBV5-4 and TRBJ1-1; the D gene is possibly TRBD1 (5 bases). This clonotype originated in a woman younger than 45 in good health and CMV-seropositive. The CDR3 sequence: CASSPFSGGDTEAFF. The CDR3 DNA is TGTGCCAGCAGCCCCTTCTCCGGGGGTGACACTGAAGCTTTCTTT.